This TCR beta chain was obtained from a study of T cell changes during pregnancy in multiple sclerosis. This CDR3 contains 16 residues. Germline V gene lookup returns CDR1 LNHDA and CDR2 SQIVND (reference sequence). Trimming removed 5 bases at V and 0 bases at J, with 14 bases between. Libraries were prepared by immunoSEQ multiplex PCR; TCRdb keeps only in-frame clonotypes and omits some of them. The table lists more than 45,000 clones, 92% of them singletons. This specimen consisted of CD4+ T cells from peripheral blood mononuclear cells, obtained after pregnancy. This TCR came from a female donor with multiple sclerosis, enrolled in a pregnancy study. V usage is TRBV19 and J usage is TRBJ1-5; D unresolved. The CDR3 nucleotides read TGTGCCAGTAGTGATAGGACTAGAGCTAGCAATCAGCCCCAGCATTTT. This codes for CASSDRTRASNQPQHF.